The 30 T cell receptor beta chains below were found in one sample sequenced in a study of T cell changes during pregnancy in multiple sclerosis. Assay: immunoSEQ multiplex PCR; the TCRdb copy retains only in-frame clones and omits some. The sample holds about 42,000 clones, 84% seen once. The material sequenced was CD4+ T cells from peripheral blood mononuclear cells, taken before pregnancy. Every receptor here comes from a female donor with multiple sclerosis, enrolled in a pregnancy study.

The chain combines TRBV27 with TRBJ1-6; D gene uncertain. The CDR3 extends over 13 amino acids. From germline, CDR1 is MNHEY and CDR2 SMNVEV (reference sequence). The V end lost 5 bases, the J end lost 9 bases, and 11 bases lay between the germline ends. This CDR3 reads CASSQPGFSPLHF. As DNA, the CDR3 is TGTGCCAGCAGTCAACCAGGCTTTTCACCCCTCCACTTT.

As DNA, the CDR3 is TGTGCCAGCAGCCAAGAAATTACGACTAGCGGAGCCTACAATGAGCAGTTCTTC. It specifies CASSQEITTSGAYNEQFF. The V gene is TRBV4-2, the J gene TRBJ2-1, with 9 bases aligning to TRBD2. This CDR3 contains 18 residues. V shed 0 bases and J 2 bases; nucleotides not matched to a gene: 8. Per the germline V gene, CDR1 is LGHNA and CDR2 is YNFKEQ.

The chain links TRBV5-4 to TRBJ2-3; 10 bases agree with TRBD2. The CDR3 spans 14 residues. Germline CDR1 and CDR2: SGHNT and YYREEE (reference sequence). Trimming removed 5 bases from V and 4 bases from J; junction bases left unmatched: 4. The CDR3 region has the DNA TGTGCCAGCAGTTCAGCGGGGGGGCCAGATACGCAGTATTTT. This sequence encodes CASSSAGGPDTQYF.

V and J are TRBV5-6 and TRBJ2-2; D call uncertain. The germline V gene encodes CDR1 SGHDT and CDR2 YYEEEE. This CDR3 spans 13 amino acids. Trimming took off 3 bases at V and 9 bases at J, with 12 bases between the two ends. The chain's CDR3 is CASSSHISRELFF. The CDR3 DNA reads TGTGCCAGCAGCTCACATATAAGTCGGGAGCTGTTTTTT.

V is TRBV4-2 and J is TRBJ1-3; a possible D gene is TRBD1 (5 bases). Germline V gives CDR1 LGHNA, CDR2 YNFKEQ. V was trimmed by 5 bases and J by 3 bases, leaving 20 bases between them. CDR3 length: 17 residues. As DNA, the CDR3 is TGTGCCAGCAGCGAAAAAGGCGGGGCCGGAGGTGGAAACACCATATATTTT. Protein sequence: CASSEKGGAGGGNTIYF.

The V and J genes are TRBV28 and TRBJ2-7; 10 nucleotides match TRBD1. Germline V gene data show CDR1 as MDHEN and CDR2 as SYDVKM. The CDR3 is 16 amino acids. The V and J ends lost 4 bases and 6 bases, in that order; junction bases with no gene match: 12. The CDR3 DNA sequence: TGTGCCAGCAGTTCATCTGGCTGGACAGGGGGTAGCGAGCAGTACTTC. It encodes CASSSSGWTGGSEQYF.

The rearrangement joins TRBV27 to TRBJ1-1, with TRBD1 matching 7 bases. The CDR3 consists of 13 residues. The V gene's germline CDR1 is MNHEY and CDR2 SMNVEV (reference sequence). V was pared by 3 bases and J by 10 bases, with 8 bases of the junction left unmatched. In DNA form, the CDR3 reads TGTGCCAGCAGTTTGACAGGGAACGGGGTAGCTTTCTTT. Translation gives CASSLTGNGVAFF.

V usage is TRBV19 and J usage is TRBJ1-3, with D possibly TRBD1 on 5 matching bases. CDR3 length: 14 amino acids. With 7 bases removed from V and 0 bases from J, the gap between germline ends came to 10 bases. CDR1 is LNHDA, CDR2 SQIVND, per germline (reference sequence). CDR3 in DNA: TGTGCCAGTATCCGCGGGGGCTCTGGAAACACCATATATTTT. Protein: CASIRGGSGNTIYF.

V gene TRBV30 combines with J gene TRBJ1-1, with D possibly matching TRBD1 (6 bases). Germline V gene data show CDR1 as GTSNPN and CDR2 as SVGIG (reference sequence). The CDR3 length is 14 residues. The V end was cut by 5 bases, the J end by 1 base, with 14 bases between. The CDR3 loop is CAWEAGAPNTEAFF. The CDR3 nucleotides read TGTGCCTGGGAGGCAGGGGCCCCGAACACTGAAGCTTTCTTT.

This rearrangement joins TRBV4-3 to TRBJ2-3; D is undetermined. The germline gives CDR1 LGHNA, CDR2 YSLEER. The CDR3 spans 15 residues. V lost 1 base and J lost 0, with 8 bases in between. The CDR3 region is CASSQAQASTDTQYF. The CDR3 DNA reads TGCGCCAGCAGCCAAGCCCAGGCTAGCACAGATACGCAGTATTTT.

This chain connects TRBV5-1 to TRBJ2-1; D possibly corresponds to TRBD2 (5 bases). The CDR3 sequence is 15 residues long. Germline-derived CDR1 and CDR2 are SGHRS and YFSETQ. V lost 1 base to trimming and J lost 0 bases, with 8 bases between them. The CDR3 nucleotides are TGCGCCAGCAGCTTGAGCGGCGGCTCCTACAATGAGCAGTTCTTC. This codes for CASSLSGGSYNEQFF.

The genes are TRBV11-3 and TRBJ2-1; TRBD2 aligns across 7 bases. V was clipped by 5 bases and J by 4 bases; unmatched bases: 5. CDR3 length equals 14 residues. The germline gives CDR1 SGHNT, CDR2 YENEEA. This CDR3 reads CASSLGGGYNEQFF. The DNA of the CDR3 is TGTGCCAGCAGCCTTGGCGGGGGTTACAATGAGCAGTTCTTC.

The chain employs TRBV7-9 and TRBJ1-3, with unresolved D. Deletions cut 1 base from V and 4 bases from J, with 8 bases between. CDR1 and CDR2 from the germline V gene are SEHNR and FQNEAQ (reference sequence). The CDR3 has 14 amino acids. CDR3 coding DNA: TGTGCCAGCAGCTTAGTCCGGGAAGGAAACACCATATATTTT. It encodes CASSLVREGNTIYF.

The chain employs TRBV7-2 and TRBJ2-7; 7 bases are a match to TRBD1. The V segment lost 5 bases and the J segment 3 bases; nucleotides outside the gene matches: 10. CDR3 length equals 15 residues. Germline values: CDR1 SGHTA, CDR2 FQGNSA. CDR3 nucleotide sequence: TGTGCCAGCAGCCCGTCGCCGGGACAGTTCTACGAGCAGTACTTC. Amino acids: CASSPSPGQFYEQYF. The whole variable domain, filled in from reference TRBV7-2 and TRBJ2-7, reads GAGVSQSPSNKVTEKGKDVELRCDPISGHTALYWYRQSLGQGLEFLIYFQGNSAPDKSGLPSDRFSAERTGGSVSTLTIQRTQQEDSAVYLCASSPSPGQFYEQYFGPGTRLTVT.

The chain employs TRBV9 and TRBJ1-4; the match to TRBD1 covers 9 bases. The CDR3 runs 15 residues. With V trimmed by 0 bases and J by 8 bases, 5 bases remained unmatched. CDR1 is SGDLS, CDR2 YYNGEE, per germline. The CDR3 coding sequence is TGTGCCAGCAGCGTAGTGGGACAGGGAGGGGAAAAACTGTTTTTT. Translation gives CASSVVGQGGEKLFF.

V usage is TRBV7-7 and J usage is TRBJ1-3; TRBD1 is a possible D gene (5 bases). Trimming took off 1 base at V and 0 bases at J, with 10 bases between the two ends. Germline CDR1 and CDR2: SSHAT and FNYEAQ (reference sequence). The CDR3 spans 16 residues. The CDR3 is CASSLGPDTSGNTIYF. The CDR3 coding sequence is TGTGCCAGCAGCTTAGGGCCGGACACCTCTGGAAACACCATATATTTT.

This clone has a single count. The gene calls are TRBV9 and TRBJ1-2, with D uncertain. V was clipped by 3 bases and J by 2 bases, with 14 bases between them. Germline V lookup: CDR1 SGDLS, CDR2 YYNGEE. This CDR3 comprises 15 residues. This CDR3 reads CASSGSPTANYGYTF. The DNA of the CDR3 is TGTGCCAGCAGCGGAAGTCCCACAGCAAACTATGGCTACACCTTC.

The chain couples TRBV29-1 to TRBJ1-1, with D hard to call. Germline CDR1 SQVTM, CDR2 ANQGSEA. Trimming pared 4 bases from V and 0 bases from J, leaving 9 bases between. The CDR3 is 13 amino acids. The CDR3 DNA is TGCAGCGTTGTGAGGGATCTGAACACTGAAGCTTTCTTT. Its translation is CSVVRDLNTEAFF. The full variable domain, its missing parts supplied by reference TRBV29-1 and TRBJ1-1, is SAVISQKPSRDICQRGTSLTIQCQVDSQVTMMFWYRQQPGQSLTLIATANQGSEATYESGFVIDKFPISRPNLTFSTLTVSNMSPEDSSIYLCSVVRDLNTEAFFGQGTRLTVV.

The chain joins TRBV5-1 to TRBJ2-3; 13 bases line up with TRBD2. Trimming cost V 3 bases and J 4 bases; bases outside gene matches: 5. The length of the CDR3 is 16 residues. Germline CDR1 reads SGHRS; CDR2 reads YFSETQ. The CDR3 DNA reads TGCGCCAGCAGCTACGGACTAGCGGGGGACTCAGATACGCAGTATTTT. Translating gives CASSYGLAGDSDTQYF. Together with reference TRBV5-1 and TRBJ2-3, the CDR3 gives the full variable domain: KAGVTQTPRYLIKTRGQQVTLSCSPISGHRSVSWYQQTPGQGLQFLFEYFSETQRNKGNFPGRFSGRQFSNSRSEMNVSTLELGDSALYLCASSYGLAGDSDTQYFGPGTRLTVL.

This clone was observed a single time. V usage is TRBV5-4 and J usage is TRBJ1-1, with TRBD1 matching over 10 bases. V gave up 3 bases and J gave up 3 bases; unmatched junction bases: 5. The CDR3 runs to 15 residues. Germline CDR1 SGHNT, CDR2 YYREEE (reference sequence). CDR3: CASSSSGTGDTEAFF. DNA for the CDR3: TGTGCCAGCAGCTCCTCCGGGACAGGGGACACTGAAGCTTTCTTT. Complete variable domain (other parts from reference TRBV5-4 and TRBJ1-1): ETGVTQSPTHLIKTRGQQVTLRCSSQSGHNTVSWYQQALGQGPQFIFQYYREEENGRGNFPPRFSGLQFPNYSSELNVNALELDDSALYLCASSSSGTGDTEAFFGQGTRLTVV.

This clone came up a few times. The DNA for the CDR3 is TGTGCCATCAGACTGCGGGAGAGCTCCAGCGAGCAGTACTTC. Its translation: CAIRLRESSSEQYF. The chain is built from TRBV10-3 and TRBJ2-7, with 7 bases lining up with TRBD2. The CDR3 totals 14 residues. V gave up 6 bases and J gave up 6 bases; unmatched junction bases: 11. CDR1 ENHRY and CDR2 SYGVKD come from the germline V gene.

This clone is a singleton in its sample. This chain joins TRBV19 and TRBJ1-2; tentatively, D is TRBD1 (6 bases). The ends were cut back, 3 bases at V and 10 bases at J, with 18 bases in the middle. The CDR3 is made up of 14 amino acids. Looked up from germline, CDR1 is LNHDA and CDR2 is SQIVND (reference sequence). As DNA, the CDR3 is TGTGCCAGTAGTATGGTCCGGGACACTTCCGTCTACACCTTC. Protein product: CASSMVRDTSVYTF.

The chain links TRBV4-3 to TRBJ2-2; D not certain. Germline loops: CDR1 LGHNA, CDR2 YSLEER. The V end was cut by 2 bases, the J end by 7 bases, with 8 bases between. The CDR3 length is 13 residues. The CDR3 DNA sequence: TGCGCCAGCAGCCAAACGCGGATCGGGGAGCTGTTTTTT. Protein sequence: CASSQTRIGELFF.

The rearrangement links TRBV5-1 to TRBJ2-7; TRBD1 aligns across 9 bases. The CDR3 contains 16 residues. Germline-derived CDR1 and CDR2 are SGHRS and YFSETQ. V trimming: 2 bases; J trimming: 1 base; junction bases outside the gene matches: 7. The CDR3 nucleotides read TGCGCCAGCAGCTTCCGACGGACAGGGGTTTCCTACGAGCAGTACTTC. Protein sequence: CASSFRRTGVSYEQYF.

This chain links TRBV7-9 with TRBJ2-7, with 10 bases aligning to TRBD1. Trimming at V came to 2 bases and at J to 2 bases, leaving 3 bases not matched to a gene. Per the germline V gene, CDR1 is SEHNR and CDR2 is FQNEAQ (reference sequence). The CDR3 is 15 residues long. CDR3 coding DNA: TGTGCCAGCAGCTTAATAGGGACAGGGGCCTACGAGCAGTACTTC. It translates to CASSLIGTGAYEQYF.

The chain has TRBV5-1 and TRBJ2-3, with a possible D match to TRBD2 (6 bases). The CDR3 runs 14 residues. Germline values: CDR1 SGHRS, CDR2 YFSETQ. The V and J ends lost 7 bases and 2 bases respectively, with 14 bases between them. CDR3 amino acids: CASSERAPTDTQYF. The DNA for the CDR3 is TGCGCCAGCTCCGAGCGGGCTCCCACAGATACGCAGTATTTT.

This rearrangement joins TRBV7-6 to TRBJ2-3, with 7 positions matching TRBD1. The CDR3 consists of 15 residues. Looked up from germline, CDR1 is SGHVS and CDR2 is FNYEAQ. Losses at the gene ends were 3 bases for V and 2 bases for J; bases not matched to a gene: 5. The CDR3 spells CASSFTGANTDTQYF. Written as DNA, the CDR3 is TGTGCCAGCAGCTTTACAGGGGCCAACACAGATACGCAGTATTTT.

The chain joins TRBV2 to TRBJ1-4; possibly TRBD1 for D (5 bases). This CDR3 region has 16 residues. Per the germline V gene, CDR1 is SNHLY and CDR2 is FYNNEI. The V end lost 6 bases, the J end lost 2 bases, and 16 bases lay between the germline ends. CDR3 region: CASSEFRAGTNEKLFF. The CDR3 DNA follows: TGTGCCAGCAGCGAATTCAGGGCAGGGACTAATGAAAAACTGTTTTTT. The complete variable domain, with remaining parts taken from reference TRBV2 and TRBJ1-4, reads EPEVTQTPSHQVTQMGQEVILRCVPISNHLYFYWYRQILGQKVEFLVSFYNNEISEKSEIFDDQFSVERPDGSNFTLKIRSTKLEDSAMYFCASSEFRAGTNEKLFFGSGTQLSVL.

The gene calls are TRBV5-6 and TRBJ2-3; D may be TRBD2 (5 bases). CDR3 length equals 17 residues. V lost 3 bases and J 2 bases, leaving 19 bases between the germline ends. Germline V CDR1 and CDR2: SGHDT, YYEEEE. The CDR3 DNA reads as TGTGCCAGCAGCTGGGTCCTAGCACAGAGCTACACAGATACGCAGTATTTT. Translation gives CASSWVLAQSYTDTQYF.

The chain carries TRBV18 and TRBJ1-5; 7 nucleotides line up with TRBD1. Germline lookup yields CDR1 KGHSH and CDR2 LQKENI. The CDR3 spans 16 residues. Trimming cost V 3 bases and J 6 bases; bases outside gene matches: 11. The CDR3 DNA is TGTGCCAGCTCACCCAGTTTAGCAGGGGGGATTCAGCCCCAGCATTTT. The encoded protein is CASSPSLAGGIQPQHF.